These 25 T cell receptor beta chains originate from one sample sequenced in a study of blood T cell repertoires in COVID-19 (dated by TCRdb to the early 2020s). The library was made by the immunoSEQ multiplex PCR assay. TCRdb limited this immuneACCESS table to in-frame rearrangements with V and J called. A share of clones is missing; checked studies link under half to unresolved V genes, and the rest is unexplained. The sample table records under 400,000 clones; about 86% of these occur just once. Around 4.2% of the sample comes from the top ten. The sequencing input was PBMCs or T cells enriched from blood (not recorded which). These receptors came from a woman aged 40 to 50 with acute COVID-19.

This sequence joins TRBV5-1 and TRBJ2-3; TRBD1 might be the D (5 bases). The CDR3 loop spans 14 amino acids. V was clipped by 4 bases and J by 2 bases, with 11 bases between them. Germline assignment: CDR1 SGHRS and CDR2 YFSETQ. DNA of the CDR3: TGCGCCAGCAGCCAGGGAACTCTCACAGATACGCAGTATTTT. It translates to CASSQGTLTDTQYF.

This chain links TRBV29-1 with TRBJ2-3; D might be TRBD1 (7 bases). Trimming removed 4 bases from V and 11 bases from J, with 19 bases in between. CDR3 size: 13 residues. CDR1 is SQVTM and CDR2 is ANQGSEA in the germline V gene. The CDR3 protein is CSVGASGQGGQYF. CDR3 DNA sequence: TGCAGCGTTGGCGCTAGTGGGCAGGGGGGGCAGTATTTT.

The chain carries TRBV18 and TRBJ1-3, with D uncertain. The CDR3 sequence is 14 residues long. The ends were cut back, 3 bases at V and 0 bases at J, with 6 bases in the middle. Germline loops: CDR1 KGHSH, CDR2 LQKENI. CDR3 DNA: TGTGCCAGCTCACCCGGCGGCTCTGGAAACACCATATATTTT. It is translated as CASSPGGSGNTIYF.

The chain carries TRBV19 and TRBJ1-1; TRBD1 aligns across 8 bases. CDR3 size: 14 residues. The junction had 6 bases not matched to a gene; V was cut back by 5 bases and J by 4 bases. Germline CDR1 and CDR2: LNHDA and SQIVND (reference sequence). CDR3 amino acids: CASSAPDRATEAFF. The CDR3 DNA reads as TGTGCCAGTAGTGCCCCGGACAGGGCCACTGAAGCTTTCTTT.

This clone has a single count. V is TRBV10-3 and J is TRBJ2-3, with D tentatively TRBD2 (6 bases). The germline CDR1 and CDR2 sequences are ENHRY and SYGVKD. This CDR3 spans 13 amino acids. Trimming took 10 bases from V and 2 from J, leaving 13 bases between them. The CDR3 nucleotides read TGTGCCACCGATAGCGGAATCACAGATACGCAGTATTTT. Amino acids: CATDSGITDTQYF.

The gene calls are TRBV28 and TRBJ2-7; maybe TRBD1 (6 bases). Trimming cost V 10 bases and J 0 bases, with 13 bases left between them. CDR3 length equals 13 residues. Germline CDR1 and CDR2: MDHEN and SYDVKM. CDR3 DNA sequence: TGTGCCACCCTTAGGGGGAACTCCTACGAGCAGTACTTC. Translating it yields CATLRGNSYEQYF.

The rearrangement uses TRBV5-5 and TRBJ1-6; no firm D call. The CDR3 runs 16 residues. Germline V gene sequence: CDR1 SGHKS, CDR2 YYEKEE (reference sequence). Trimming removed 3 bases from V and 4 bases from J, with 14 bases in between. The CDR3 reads CASSSSPVEYNSPLHF. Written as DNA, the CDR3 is TGTGCCAGCAGCTCCTCGCCCGTGGAGTATAATTCACCCCTCCACTTT.

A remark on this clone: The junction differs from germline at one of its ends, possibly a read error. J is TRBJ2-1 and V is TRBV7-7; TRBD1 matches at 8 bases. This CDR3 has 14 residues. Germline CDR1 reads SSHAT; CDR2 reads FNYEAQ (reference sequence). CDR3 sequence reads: CASSLQGGYNEQFF. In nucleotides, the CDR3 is TGTGCTAGCAGCTTACAGGGGGGATACAATGAGCAGTTCTTC.

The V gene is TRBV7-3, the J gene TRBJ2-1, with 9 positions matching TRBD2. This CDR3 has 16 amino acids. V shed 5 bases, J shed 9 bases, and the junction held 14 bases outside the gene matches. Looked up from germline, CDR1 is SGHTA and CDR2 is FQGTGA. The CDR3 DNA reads TGTGCCAGCAGCCTGAGGACTAGCGTTAAACGGTGTGAGCAGTTCTTC. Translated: CASSLRTSVKRCEQFF.

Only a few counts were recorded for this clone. For the CDR3, the DNA is TGCGCCAGCAGCCAAGGTGGGACAGGGGGCGAAAAACTGTTTTTT. Translating gives CASSQGGTGGEKLFF. J is TRBJ1-4 and V is TRBV4-3; 12 nucleotides line up with TRBD1. Losses at the gene ends were 1 base for V and 8 bases for J; bases not matched to a gene: 2. The CDR3 has 15 residues. Germline values: CDR1 LGHNA, CDR2 YSLEER.

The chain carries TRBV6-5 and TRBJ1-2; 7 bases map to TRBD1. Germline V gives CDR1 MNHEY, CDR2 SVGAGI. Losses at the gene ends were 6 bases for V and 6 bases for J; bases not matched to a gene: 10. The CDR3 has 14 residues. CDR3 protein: CASRDTGAGNGYTF. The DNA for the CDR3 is TGTGCCAGCAGAGATACAGGGGCCGGCAATGGCTACACCTTC.

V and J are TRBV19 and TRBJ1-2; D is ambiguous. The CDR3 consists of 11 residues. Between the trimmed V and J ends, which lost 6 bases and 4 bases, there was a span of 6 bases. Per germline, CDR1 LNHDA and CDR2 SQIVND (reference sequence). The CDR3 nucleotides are TGTGCCAGTAGAGCGATCTATGGCTACACCTTC. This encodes CASRAIYGYTF.

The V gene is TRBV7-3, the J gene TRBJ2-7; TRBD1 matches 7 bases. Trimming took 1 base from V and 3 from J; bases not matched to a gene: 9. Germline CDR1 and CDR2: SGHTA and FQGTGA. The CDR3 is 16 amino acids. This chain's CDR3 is CASSLSPGQVHYEQYF. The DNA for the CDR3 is TGTGCCAGCAGCTTAAGCCCCGGACAGGTCCACTACGAGCAGTACTTC. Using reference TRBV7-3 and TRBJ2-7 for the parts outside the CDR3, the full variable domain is GAGVSQTPSNKVTEKGKYVELRCDPISGHTALYWYRQSLGQGPEFLIYFQGTGAADDSGLPNDRFFAVRPEGSVSTLKIQRTERGDSAVYLCASSLSPGQVHYEQYFGPGTRLTVT.

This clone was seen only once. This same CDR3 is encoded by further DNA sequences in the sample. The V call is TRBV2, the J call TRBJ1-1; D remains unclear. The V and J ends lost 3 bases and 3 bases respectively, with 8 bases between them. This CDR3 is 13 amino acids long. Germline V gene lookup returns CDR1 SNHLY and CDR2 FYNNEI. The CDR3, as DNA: TGTGCCAGCAGTGATGAGGGCTACACTGAAGCTTTCTTT. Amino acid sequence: CASSDEGYTEAFF.

This CDR3 reads CASSLAGQNYGYTF. Written as DNA, the CDR3 is TGTGCCAGCAGCTTGGCCGGACAGAACTATGGCTACACCTTC. The chain uses TRBV5-4 and TRBJ1-2; D is possibly TRBD1 (6 bases). Germline V gene sequence: CDR1 SGHNT, CDR2 YYREEE (reference sequence). CDR3 length: 14 residues. V was trimmed by 0 bases and J by 2 bases, leaving 8 bases between them.

CDR3 DNA: TGCGCCAGCAGCTCGAACCCCGGGACAGCTCCCGGGGAGCTGTTTTTT. Translated: CASSSNPGTAPGELFF. The chain employs TRBV5-1 and TRBJ2-2, with TRBD1 matching over 7 bases. Per germline, CDR1 SGHRS and CDR2 YFSETQ. The CDR3 sequence is 16 residues long. J lost 6 bases, V lost 3 bases, and 11 bases had no gene match.

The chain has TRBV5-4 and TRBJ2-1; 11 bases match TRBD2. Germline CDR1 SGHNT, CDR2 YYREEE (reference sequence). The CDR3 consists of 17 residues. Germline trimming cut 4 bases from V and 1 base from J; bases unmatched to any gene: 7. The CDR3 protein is CASSVLAGGLSYNEQFF. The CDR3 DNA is TGTGCCAGCAGCGTCCTAGCGGGGGGCTTATCCTACAATGAGCAGTTCTTC.

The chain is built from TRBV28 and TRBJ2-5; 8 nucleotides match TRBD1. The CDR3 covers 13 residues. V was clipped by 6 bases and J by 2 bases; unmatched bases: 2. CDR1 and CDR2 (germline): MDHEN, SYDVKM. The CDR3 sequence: CASRRQGQETQYF. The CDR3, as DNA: TGTGCCAGCAGGCGACAGGGGCAAGAGACCCAGTACTTC.

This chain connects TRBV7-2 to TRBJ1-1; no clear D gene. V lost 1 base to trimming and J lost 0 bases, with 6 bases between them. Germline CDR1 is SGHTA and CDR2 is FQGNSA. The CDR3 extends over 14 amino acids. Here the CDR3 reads CASSLDSMNTEAFF. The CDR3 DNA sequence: TGTGCCAGCAGCTTAGACTCAATGAACACTGAAGCTTTCTTT.

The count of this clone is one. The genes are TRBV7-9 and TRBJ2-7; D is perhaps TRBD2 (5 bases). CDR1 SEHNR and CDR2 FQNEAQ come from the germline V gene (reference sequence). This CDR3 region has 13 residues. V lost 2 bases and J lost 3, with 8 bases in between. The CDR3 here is CASSLYGVYEQYF. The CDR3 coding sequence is TGTGCCAGCAGCTTATACGGGGTCTACGAGCAGTACTTC. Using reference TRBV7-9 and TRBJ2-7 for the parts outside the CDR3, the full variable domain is DTGVSQNPRHKITKRGQNVTFRCDPISEHNRLYWYRQTLGQGPEFLTYFQNEAQLEKSRLLSDRFSAERPKGSFSTLEIQRTEQGDSAMYLCASSLYGVYEQYFGPGTRLTVT.

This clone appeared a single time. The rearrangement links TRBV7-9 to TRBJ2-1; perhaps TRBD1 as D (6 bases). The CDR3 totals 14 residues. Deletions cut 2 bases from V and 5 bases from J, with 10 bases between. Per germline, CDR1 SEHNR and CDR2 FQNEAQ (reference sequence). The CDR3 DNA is TGTGCCAGCAGCTTATCAAGGACAGACAATGAGCAGTTCTTC. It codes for CASSLSRTDNEQFF.

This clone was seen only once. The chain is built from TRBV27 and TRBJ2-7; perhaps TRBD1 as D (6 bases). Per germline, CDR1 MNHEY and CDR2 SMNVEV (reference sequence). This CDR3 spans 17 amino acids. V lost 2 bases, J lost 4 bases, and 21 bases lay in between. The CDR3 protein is CASSLRGWRSQFYEQYF. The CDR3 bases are TGTGCCAGCAGTTTAAGGGGGTGGAGGAGCCAATTTTACGAGCAGTACTTC.

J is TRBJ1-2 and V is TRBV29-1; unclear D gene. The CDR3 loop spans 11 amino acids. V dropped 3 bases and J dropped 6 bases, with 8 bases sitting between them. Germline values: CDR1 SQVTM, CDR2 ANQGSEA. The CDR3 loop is CSVDGNNGYTF. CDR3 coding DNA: TGCAGCGTTGACGGGAACAATGGCTACACCTTC.

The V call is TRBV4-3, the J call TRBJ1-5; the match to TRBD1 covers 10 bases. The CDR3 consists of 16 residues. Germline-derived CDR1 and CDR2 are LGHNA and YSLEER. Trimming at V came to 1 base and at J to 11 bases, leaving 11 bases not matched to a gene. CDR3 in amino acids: CASSQVPGQGNSAQHF. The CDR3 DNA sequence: TGCGCCAGCAGCCAAGTCCCGGGACAGGGGAATTCGGCCCAGCATTTT.

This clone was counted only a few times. This CDR3 reads CASSSGAGGANVLTF. CDR3 nucleotide sequence: TGCGCCAGCAGCTCAGGGGCGGGCGGGGCCAACGTCCTGACTTTC. The chain employs TRBV5-1 and TRBJ2-6; D possibly corresponds to TRBD1 (6 bases). V was shortened by 3 bases and J by 4 bases, with 11 bases between the two germline ends. Per the germline V gene, CDR1 is SGHRS and CDR2 is YFSETQ. CDR3 length: 15 residues.